These T cell receptor beta chains were read from a single sample in a study of blood T cell repertoires in COVID-19. Only in-frame clones appear in the TCRdb table, and some are missing; sequencing was by immunoSEQ multiplex PCR. This sample has around 40,000 clones, with over 70% found just once. Sequenced material: peripheral blood. The receptors derive from a man aged 45-65 years with active or convalescent COVID-19. CDR3s include the opening cysteine and the closing phenylalanine or tryptophan. The D gene is left open where the match is weak. The size field is filled for only some rows; it gives once, few, many or a size class.

TRBD2	TRBV30	TRBJ2-1	.	CAWTPQGLAGRYEQFF	TGTGCCTGGACCCCTCAGGGACTAGCGGGAAGGTATGAGCAGTTCTTC
TRBD1	TRBV4-1	TRBJ1-1	few	CASSPSGQGFTEAFF	TGCGCCAGCAGCCCATCGGGACAGGGTTTCACTGAAGCTTTCTTT
.	TRBV19	TRBJ2-3	.	CASSIDSPRGGRTDTQYF	TGTGCCAGTAGTATAGATAGCCCGCGGGGCGGTAGGACAGATACGCAGTATTTT
TRBD1	TRBV29-1	TRBJ1-2	.	CSVAGQGSSYGYTF	TGCAGCGTCGCCGGACAGGGATCTTCCTATGGCTACACCTTC
.	TRBV27	TRBJ2-1	.	CASSIGQWAYNEQFF	TGTGCCAGCAGCATCGGACAATGGGCCTACAATGAGCAGTTCTTC
.	TRBV7-9	TRBJ1-1	.	CASSLSGLEAFF	TGTGCCAGCAGCTTAAGCGGACTTGAAGCTTTCTTT
.	TRBV18	TRBJ1-4	.	CASSPLGRLGDSSKKLFF	TGTGCCAGCTCGCCCCTGGGTAGGCTCGGGGACTCGTCGAAAAAACTGTTTTTT
TRBD1	TRBV5-1	TRBJ1-1	.	CASSRGTGGVAEAFF	TGCGCCAGCAGCAGAGGAACAGGGGGCGTCGCTGAAGCTTTCTTT
.	TRBV3-1/TRBV3-2	TRBJ1-6	.	CASSPTRGGEYNSPLHF	TGTGCCAGCAGCCCCACCCGGGGAGGCGAGTATAATTCACCCCTCCACTTT
TRBD2	TRBV5-1	TRBJ2-1	.	CASSLGNSGGLGEQFF	TGCGCCAGCAGCTTGGGTAATAGCGGGGGGTTGGGTGAGCAGTTCTTC
.	TRBV11-2	TRBJ1-6	.	CASSRVGASYNSPLHF	TGTGCCAGCAGCCGGGTGGGGGCTTCCTATAATTCACCCCTCCACTTT
.	TRBV21-1	TRBJ1-2	.	CASSKDLDRGDGYTF	TGTGCCAGCAGCAAAGATCTGGACAGGGGCGATGGCTACACCTTC
TRBD1	TRBV5-4	TRBJ2-3	.	CASSLGDRVRDTQYF	TGTGCCAGCAGCTTGGGAGACAGGGTTCGCGATACGCAGTATTTT
.	TRBV7-9	TRBJ2-3	.	CASSLEFSGSDTQYF	TGTGCCAGCAGCTTAGAATTTAGTGGTTCAGATACGCAGTATTTT
.	TRBV27	TRBJ1-1	.	CASSLSTFYTEAFF	TGTGCCAGCAGTTTATCCACTTTTTACACTGAAGCTTTCTTT
TRBD1	TRBV6-6	TRBJ1-6	once	CAGSQGDYSPLHF	TGTGCCGGATCCCAGGGGGATTATTCACCCCTCCACTTT
.	TRBV7-9	TRBJ1-6	once	CASSPSSFSPLHF	TGTGCCAGCAGCCCGTCCAGTTTCTCACCCCTCCACTTT
.	TRBV7-2	TRBJ1-2	.	CASSSPTVNYGYTF	TGTGCCAGCAGCTCCCCGACAGTTAACTATGGCTACACCTTC
.	TRBV5-6	TRBJ2-6	few	CASSLEGAEGANVLTF	TGTGCCAGCAGCTTGGAAGGGGCGGAAGGGGCCAACGTCCTGACTTTC
.	TRBV27	TRBJ2-3	.	CASSFPGDTQYF	TGTGCCAGCAGTTTCCCCGGGGATACGCAGTATTTT
.	TRBV9	TRBJ2-1	.	CASSVARGQSGDEQFF	TGTGCCAGCAGCGTAGCGCGGGGACAGTCTGGCGATGAGCAGTTCTTC
TRBD2	TRBV28	TRBJ2-1	.	CASALAGVRYNEQFF	TGTGCCAGCGCCCTAGCGGGGGTCAGGTACAATGAGCAGTTCTTC